The T cell receptor (beta chain) described here comes from a study of cytomegalovirus exposure and HLA in healthy donors. Overall study: A preliminary data release comprised approximately 85 million unique TCRs obtained from HLA-typed donors. Broader study findings: Sequencing likely produced, as an artifact, a cluster of highly shared sequence variants. CMV antigen specificity of a few CMV-associated chains was confirmed in vitro.

Healthy bone marrow donors made up the donors. The primer mix had 60 Vbeta and 13 Jbeta primers. The assay was immunoSEQ multiplex PCR, and TCRdb's table has in-frame clones only and misses some. The sample has over 150,000 clones, around three quarters seen once. For this clone: What it binds is not known.

J lost 6 bases, V lost 0 bases, and 3 bases had no gene match. Germline V gene sequence: CDR1 SNHLY, CDR2 FYNNEI. CDR3 length: 15 amino acids. Material: PBMCs. The chain links TRBV2 to TRBJ2-2, with TRBD1 matching over 8 bases. This clonotype was sampled from a woman in her thirties or forties in good health and CMV-seronegative. DNA for the CDR3: TGTGCCAGCAGTGAAGCGGGGGGACAGGCCGGGGAGCTGTTTTTT. Its translation: CASSEAGGQAGELFF.